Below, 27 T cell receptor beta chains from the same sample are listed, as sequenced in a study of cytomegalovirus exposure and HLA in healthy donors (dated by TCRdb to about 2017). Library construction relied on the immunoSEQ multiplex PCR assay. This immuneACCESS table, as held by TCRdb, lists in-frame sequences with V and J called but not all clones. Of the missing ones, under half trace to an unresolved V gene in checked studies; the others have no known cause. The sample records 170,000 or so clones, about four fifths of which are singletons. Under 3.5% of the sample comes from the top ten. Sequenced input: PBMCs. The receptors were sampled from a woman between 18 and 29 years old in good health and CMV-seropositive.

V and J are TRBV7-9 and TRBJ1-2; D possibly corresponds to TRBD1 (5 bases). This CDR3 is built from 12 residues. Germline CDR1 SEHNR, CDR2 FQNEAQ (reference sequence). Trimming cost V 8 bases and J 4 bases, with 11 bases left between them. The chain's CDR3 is CASAGGTYGYTF. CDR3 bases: TGTGCCAGCGCTGGGGGGACCTATGGCTACACCTTC.

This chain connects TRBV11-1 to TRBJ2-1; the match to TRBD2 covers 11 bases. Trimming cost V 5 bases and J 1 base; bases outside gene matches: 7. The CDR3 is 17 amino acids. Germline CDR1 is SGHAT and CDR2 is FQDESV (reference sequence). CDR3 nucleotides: TGTGCCAGCAGCCTCGTAGCGGGGGGGCTTTCCTACAATGAGCAGTTCTTC. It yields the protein CASSLVAGGLSYNEQFF.

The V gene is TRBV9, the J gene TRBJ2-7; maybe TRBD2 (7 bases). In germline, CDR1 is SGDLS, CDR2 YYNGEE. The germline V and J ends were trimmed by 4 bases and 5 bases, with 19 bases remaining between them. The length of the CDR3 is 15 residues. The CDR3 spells CASSSLGGQEHEQYF. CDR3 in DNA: TGTGCCAGCAGCTCTTTGGGGGGGCAGGAGCACGAGCAGTACTTC.

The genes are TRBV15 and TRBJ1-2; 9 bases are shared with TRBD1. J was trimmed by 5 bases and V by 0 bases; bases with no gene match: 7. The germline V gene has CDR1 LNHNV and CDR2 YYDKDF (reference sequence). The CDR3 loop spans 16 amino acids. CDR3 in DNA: TGTGCCACCAGCAGAGATTCCGGGACAGGGATATATGGCTACACCTTC. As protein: CATSRDSGTGIYGYTF.

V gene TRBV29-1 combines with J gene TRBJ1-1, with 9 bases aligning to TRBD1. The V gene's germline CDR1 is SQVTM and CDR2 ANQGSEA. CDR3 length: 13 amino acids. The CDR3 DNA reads TGCGCCGGGACAGGGATGTTGGTCACTGAAGCTTTCTTT. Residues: CAGTGMLVTEAFF.

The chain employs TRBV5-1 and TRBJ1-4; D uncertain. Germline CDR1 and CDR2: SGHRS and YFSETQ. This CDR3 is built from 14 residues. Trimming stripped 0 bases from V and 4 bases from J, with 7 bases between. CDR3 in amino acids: CASSLGQINEKLFF. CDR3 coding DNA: TGCGCCAGCAGCTTGGGGCAGATTAATGAAAAACTGTTTTTT.

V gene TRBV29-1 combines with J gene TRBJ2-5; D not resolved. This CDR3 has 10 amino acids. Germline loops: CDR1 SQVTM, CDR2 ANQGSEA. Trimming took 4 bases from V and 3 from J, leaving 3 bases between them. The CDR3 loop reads CSVVEETQYF. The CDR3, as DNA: TGCAGCGTTGTAGAAGAGACCCAGTACTTC. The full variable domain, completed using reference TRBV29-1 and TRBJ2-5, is SAVISQKPSRDICQRGTSLTIQCQVDSQVTMMFWYRQQPGQSLTLIATANQGSEATYESGFVIDKFPISRPNLTFSTLTVSNMSPEDSSIYLCSVVEETQYFGPGTRLLVL.

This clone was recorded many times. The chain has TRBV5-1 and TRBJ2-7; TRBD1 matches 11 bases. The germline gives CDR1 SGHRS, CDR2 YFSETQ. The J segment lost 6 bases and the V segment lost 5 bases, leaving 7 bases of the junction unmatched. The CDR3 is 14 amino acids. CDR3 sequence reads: CASSSSGTGGEQYF. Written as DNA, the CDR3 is TGCGCCAGCAGTTCTTCCGGGACAGGGGGCGAGCAGTACTTC.

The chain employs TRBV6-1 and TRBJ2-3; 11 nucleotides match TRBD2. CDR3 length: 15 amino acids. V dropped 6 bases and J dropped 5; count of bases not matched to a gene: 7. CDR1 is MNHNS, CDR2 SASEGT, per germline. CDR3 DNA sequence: TGTGCCAGCAGGGTTAGCGGGGGGGCCATAGATACGCAGTATTTT. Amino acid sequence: CASRVSGGAIDTQYF.

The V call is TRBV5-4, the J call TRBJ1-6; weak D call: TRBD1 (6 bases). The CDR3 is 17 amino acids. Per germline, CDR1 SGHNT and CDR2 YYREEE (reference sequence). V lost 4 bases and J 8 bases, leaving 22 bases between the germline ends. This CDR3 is CASSVAGTPRSDSPLHF. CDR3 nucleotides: TGTGCCAGCAGCGTAGCCGGGACACCCCGATCCGATTCACCCCTCCACTTT.

CDR3 sequence: CASGVSSEGQETQYF. The CDR3 bases are TGTGCCAGCGGGGTTAGCAGTGAGGGTCAAGAGACCCAGTACTTC. The chain is built from TRBV5-4 and TRBJ2-5, with a possible D match to TRBD2 (5 bases). Trimming removed 7 bases at V and 2 bases at J, with 18 bases between. The V gene's germline CDR1 is SGHNT and CDR2 YYREEE (reference sequence). The CDR3 consists of 15 residues.

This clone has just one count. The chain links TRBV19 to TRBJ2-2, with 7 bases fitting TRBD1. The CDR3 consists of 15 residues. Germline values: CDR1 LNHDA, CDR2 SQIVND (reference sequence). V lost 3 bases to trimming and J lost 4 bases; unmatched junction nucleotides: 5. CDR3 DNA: TGTGCCAGTAGTATTACAGGGGCGAGCACCGGGGAGCTGTTTTTT. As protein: CASSITGASTGELFF.

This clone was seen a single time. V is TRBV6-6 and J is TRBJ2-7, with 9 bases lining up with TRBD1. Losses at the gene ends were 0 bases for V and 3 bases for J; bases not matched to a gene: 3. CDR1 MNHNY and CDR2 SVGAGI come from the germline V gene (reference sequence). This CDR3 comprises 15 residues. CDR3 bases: TGTGCCAGCAGTTACTCGGGACAGGGAGACTACGAGCAGTACTTC. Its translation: CASSYSGQGDYEQYF.

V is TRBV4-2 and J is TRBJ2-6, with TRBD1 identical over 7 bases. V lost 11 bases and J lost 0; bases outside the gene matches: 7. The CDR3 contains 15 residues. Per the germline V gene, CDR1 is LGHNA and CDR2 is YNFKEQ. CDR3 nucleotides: TGTGCCTCCCGGACAGGCAGCTCTGGGGCCAACGTCCTGACTTTC. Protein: CASRTGSSGANVLTF.

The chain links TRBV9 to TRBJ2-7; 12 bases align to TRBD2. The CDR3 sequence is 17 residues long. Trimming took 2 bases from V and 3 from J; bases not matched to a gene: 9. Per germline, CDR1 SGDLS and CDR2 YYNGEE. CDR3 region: CASSVHRLAGVCYEQYF. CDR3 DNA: TGTGCCAGCAGCGTCCACCGACTAGCGGGGGTGTGCTACGAGCAGTACTTC.

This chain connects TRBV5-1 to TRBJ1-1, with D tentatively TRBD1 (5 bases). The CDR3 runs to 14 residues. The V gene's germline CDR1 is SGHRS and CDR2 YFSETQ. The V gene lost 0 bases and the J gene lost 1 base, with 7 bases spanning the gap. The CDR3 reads CASSLGTKNTEAFF. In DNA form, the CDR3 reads TGCGCCAGCAGCTTGGGGACAAAGAACACTGAAGCTTTCTTT.

CDR3 coding DNA: TGTGCCAGCAGTCCCCCCAGACTAGCGGGGGGCACAGATACGCAGTATTTT. The encoded protein is CASSPPRLAGGTDTQYF. This chain links TRBV27 with TRBJ2-3; 12 nucleotides line up with TRBD2. V lost 5 bases and J lost 1; bases outside the gene matches: 7. CDR1 and CDR2 from the germline V gene are MNHEY and SMNVEV (reference sequence). CDR3 length: 17 amino acids.

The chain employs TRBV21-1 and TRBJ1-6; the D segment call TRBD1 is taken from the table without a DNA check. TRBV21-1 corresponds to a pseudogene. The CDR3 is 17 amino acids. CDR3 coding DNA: TGTGCCAGCAGCAAAGCGCCGGGACAGGGAAGTTTTTCACCCCTCCACTTT. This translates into CASSKAPGQGSFSPLHF.

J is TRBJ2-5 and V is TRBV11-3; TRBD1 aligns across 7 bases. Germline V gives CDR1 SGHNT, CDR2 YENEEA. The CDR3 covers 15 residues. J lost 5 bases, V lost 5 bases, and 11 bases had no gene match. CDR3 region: CASSATGTAGETQYF. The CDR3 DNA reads TGTGCCAGCAGCGCAACCGGGACAGCCGGGGAGACCCAGTACTTC.

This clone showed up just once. The CDR3 DNA reads as TGTGCCAGCAGCCCCTTTCAGAGGGCAGATACGCAGTATTTT. Translating gives CASSPFQRADTQYF. This rearrangement joins TRBV14 to TRBJ2-3, with D maybe TRBD2 (5 bases). V was cut by 4 bases and J by 4 bases, with 12 bases left in between. The CDR3 has 14 residues. Looked up from germline, CDR1 is SGHDN and CDR2 is FVKESK.

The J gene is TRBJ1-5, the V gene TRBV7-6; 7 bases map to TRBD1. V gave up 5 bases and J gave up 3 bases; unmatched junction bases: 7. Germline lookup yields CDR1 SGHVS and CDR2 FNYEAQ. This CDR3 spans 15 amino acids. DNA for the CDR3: TGTGCCAGCAGCGAAAACAGGGGTTACAATCAGCCCCAGCATTTT. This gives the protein CASSENRGYNQPQHF.

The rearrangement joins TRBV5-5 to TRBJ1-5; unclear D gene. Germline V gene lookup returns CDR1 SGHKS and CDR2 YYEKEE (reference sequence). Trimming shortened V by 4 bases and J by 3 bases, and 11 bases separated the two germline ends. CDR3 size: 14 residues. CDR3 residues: CASSMRELNQPQHF. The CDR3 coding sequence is TGTGCCAGCAGCATGAGGGAACTCAATCAGCCCCAGCATTTT.

The CDR3 region is CASSPGAHNSPLHF. CDR3 in DNA: TGTGCCAGCAGCCCAGGGGCCCATAATTCACCCCTCCACTTT. The genes are TRBV6-1 and TRBJ1-6; weak D call: TRBD1 (6 bases). Germline V gene data show CDR1 as MNHNS and CDR2 as SASEGT. V dropped 6 bases and J dropped 5 bases, with 11 bases sitting between them. The CDR3 is 14 residues long.

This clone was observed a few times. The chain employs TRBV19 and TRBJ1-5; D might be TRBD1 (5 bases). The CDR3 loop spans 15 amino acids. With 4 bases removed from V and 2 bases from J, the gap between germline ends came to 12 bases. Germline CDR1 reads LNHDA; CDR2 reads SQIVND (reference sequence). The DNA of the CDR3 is TGTGCCAGTAGTACCCCCGGGGGGGGCAATCAGCCCCAGCATTTT. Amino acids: CASSTPGGGNQPQHF.

CDR3 loop: CASSPEENYGYTF. The CDR3 nucleotides read TGTGCCAGCAGCCCAGAGGAGAACTATGGCTACACCTTC. The gene calls are TRBV6-5 and TRBJ1-2; D gene unclear. V lost 6 bases to trimming and J lost 2 bases, with 10 bases between them. CDR3 length equals 13 residues. CDR1 and CDR2 (germline): MNHEY, SVGAGI.

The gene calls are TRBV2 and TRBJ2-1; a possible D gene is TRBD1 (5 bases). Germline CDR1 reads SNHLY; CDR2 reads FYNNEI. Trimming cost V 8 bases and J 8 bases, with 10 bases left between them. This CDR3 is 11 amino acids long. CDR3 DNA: TGTGCCAGCGTTCTGGGGCATGAGCAGTTCTTC. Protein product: CASVLGHEQFF.

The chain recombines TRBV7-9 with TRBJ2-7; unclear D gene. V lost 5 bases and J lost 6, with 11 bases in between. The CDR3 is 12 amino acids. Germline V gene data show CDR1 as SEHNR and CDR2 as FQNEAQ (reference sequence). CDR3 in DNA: TGTGCCAGCAGCCCCAAGGAGACCGAGCAGTACTTC. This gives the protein CASSPKETEQYF.